A selection of T cell receptor beta chains follows, all from one sample in a study of blood T cell repertoires in COVID-19. Clones were sequenced by immunoSEQ multiplex PCR, and TCRdb holds only the in-frame ones, with some missing. This repertoire shows roughly 160,000 clones, roughly 88% found once; its top ten account for 10% to 15%. Sequencing was carried out using PBMCs or T cells enriched from blood (not recorded which). The receptor set was obtained from a woman in her sixties who had recovered from COVID-19. The CDR3 runs from the conserved cysteine through the conserved F or W. The order of the fields is V gene, J gene, CDR3 protein.

>TRBV5-4|TRBJ2-7
CASSQDVGGSEQYF
>TRBV7-9|TRBJ2-1
CASSLWLGQGFYEQFF
>TRBV3-1/TRBV3-2|TRBJ2-5
CASSPLRLAGGKTQYF
>TRBV2|TRBJ2-3
CASKRQGSTDTQYF
>TRBV6-5|TRBJ2-1
CASRTSGGSYNEQFF
>TRBV6-1|TRBJ2-7
CASSEVREQYF
>TRBV6-5|TRBJ1-2
CASRPGQRNYGYTF
>TRBV7-3|TRBJ2-2
CASSFQGTGELFF
>TRBV18|TRBJ2-5
CASSFQNEETQYF
>TRBV2|TRBJ1-2
CASSQEGIDYGYTF
>TRBV5-4|TRBJ2-2
CASSPRLAETGELFF
>TRBV28|TRBJ2-1
CASSTPPGGSYNEQFF
>TRBV5-1|TRBJ2-2
CASTLTGELFF
>TRBV11-3|TRBJ2-7
CASSFSSGTGAYEQYF
>TRBV19|TRBJ2-6
CASTGGRDRYSGANVLTF
>TRBV27|TRBJ1-4
CASTSFIGRANEKLFF
>TRBV9|TRBJ2-7
CASSPLAGSSYEQYF
>TRBV27|TRBJ2-7
CASTTFGRGAYEQYF
>TRBV18|TRBJ2-2
CASSPRQGSTGELFF
>TRBV11-2|TRBJ2-3
CASSLLAGTDTQYF
>TRBV19|TRBJ2-5
CASSTRDKETQYF
>TRBV7-9|TRBJ1-2
CASSRPNTPGYGYTF
>TRBV12-3/TRBV12-4|TRBJ2-2
CASTGSAGELFF
>TRBV5-1|TRBJ2-3
CASSSSVTDTQYF
>TRBV4-2|TRBJ2-2
CASSQLFTDNLNTGELFF
>TRBV20-1|TRBJ2-3
CSAARQGTQYF
>TRBV6-5|TRBJ1-6
CASSYSSGRVNSPLHF
>TRBV5-1|TRBJ1-6
CASTLDRVDNNSPLHF
>TRBV7-8|TRBJ2-4
CASSLISGGALAKNIQYF
>TRBV5-4|TRBJ2-1
CASSLPGGASFSSYNEQFF
>TRBV11-2|TRBJ2-7
CASSAGQGPYEQYF
>TRBV7-9|TRBJ2-3
CASQRNPSIVSTQYF
>TRBV6-5|TRBJ1-2
CASSYSGRRNYGYTF
>TRBV5-4|TRBJ2-1
CASSPTPPGQVTNEQFF
>TRBV20-1|TRBJ1-2
CSAREGLGYTF
>TRBV2|TRBJ2-2
CASSGTPWPYTGELFF
>TRBV27|TRBJ1-2
CASSPGTEGRLYGYTF
>TRBV5-4|TRBJ2-7
CASSLRRQGGIEQYF
>TRBV29-1|TRBJ1-2
CSVVPGARVTF
>TRBV7-2|TRBJ1-2
CASSVVGSPNYGYTF
>TRBV11-2|TRBJ1-1
CASSLGQGNTEAFF
>TRBV28|TRBJ2-3
CASSTGRSTDTQYF
>TRBV5-6|TRBJ1-1
CASSFTRRGQMAFF
>TRBV28|TRBJ2-5
CASSLGQQETQYF
>TRBV19|TRBJ2-5
CASSMQAGVGETQYF
>TRBV27|TRBJ2-7
CASSLSAGRPGYEQYF
>TRBV3-1/TRBV3-2|TRBJ1-2
CASSQANVGYTF